This entry is about one T cell receptor beta chain. These data originate in a study of T cells in tuberculosis. The germline V gene has CDR1 SGHRS and CDR2 YFSETQ. V lost 4 bases to trimming and J lost 4 bases; unmatched junction nucleotides: 6. The CDR3 consists of 15 residues. The method was immunoSEQ multiplex PCR; TCRdb's version includes in-frame clones alone and lacks a portion of them. In the table there are 30,000 to 35,000 clones, 80% to 95% of which are singletons. Time point described: new active TB diagnosis, blood taken before or within 7 days of starting treatment. Tuberculosis was confirmed by positive sputum smear and/or M. tuberculosis culture.

The sequence came from an adult with tuberculosis. V is TRBV5-1 and J is TRBJ2-2; 8 bases are shared with TRBD1. The sample here was PBMCs, taken at tuberculosis diagnosis. This chain's CDR3 is CASSPWTGLTGELFF. The CDR3 region has the DNA TGCGCCAGCAGCCCATGGACAGGGCTCACCGGGGAGCTGTTTTTT.